Each of the 32 T cell receptor beta chains below was sequenced from the same sample in a study of cytomegalovirus exposure and HLA in healthy donors. The primer mix had 60 Vbeta and 13 Jbeta primers. TCRdb's copy holds only in-frame clones and misses some; the assay was immunoSEQ multiplex PCR. The sample lists roughly 120,000 clones; about 80% were seen once. Material: PBMCs. The receptors here all came from a man younger than 45 in good health and CMV-seronegative.

The genes are TRBV2 and TRBJ1-1, with D possibly TRBD1 on 5 matching bases. The ends were cut back, 2 bases at V and 4 bases at J, with 8 bases in the middle. CDR3 size: 13 residues. Germline V gene data show CDR1 as SNHLY and CDR2 as FYNNEI. CDR3 sequence (DNA): TGTGCCAGCAGTGAACGGGGGAGCACTGAAGCTTTCTTT. This translates into CASSERGSTEAFF.

There are a few counts of this clone. Different DNA sequences within this sample yield the same CDR3. This chain uses TRBV7-9 with TRBJ2-5, with TRBD1 identical over 7 bases. Trimming took 3 bases from V and 0 from J; bases not matched to a gene: 7. From germline, CDR1 is SEHNR and CDR2 FQNEAQ (reference sequence). This CDR3 is built from 16 residues. The CDR3 loop reads CASSFRQGKYQETQYF. The CDR3 DNA follows: TGTGCCAGCAGCTTTAGACAGGGAAAATACCAAGAGACCCAGTACTTC.

The chain joins TRBV6-4 to TRBJ1-2; no firm D call. V lost 1 base, J lost 6 bases, and 12 bases lay in between. The germline V gene has CDR1 MRHNA and CDR2 SNTAGT. The CDR3 extends over 14 amino acids. CDR3 residues: CASSDFAGGNGYTF. The CDR3 region has the DNA TGTGCCAGCAGTGACTTCGCGGGTGGAAATGGCTACACCTTC.

The chain employs TRBV27 and TRBJ2-1; 13 bases line up with TRBD2. Germline V gives CDR1 MNHEY, CDR2 SMNVEV (reference sequence). J was trimmed by 8 bases and V by 5 bases; bases with no gene match: 3. The CDR3 consists of 14 residues. The CDR3 loop reads CASSELAGGDEQFF. CDR3 nucleotides: TGTGCCAGCAGTGAACTAGCGGGAGGGGATGAGCAGTTCTTC.

CDR3 bases: TGTGCCAGCAGCCAAGCGACAGGGTCCTATGGCTACACCTTC. Its translation: CASSQATGSYGYTF. The chain joins TRBV14 to TRBJ1-2; 7 nucleotides line up with TRBD1. The J segment lost 4 bases and the V segment lost 1 base, leaving 3 bases of the junction unmatched. CDR3 size: 14 residues. The germline V gene encodes CDR1 SGHDN and CDR2 FVKESK.

V and J are TRBV30 and TRBJ2-1; possibly TRBD1 for D (5 bases). Trimming left V 0 bases short and J 7 bases short, with 13 bases between. The CDR3 sequence is 14 residues long. The germline V gene has CDR1 GTSNPN and CDR2 SVGIG (reference sequence). CDR3 coding DNA: TGTGCCTGGAGTGTAGGGGCTAAGCAGAATGAGCAGTTCTTC. Translating it yields CAWSVGAKQNEQFF.

This chain uses TRBV11-3 with TRBJ1-5; 9 bases align to TRBD1. CDR3 length equals 17 residues. CDR1 is SGHNT, CDR2 YENEEA, per germline. The V gene end was trimmed by 6 bases and the J gene end by 4 bases; junction bases not matched to a gene: 13. CDR3 in DNA: TGTGCCAGCAGTTCTCCGGGGACAGGGAGAGAAAATCAGCCCCAGCATTTT. Translating it yields CASSSPGTGRENQPQHF.

DNA of the CDR3: TGTGCCAGCAGCGGTTACCAGGGGGCGAGGTCCTACGAGCAGTACTTC. This translates into CASSGYQGARSYEQYF. The chain joins TRBV5-6 to TRBJ2-7; TRBD1 matches 8 bases. V trimming: 4 bases; J trimming: 1 base; junction bases outside the gene matches: 10. Germline loops: CDR1 SGHDT, CDR2 YYEEEE. CDR3 length: 16 amino acids.

In its sample, this clone was seen a few times. This chain links TRBV28 with TRBJ1-1, with D perhaps TRBD1 (5 bases). Trimming removed 6 bases at V and 4 bases at J, with 15 bases between. The V gene's germline CDR1 is MDHEN and CDR2 SYDVKM. The CDR3 totals 14 residues. For the CDR3, the DNA is TGTGCCAGCAGCCCCACAGGAATGGGCACTGAAGCTTTCTTT. Its protein is CASSPTGMGTEAFF.

The genes are TRBV19 and TRBJ2-1; 8 positions agree with TRBD2. This CDR3 has 16 amino acids. V lost 3 bases to trimming and J lost 3 bases; unmatched junction nucleotides: 7. Germline CDR1 LNHDA, CDR2 SQIVND (reference sequence). The CDR3 nucleotides are TGTGCCAGTAGTATTATGTTTGCGGGAGGCTACAATGAGCAGTTCTTC. Translation: CASSIMFAGGYNEQFF.

The chain's CDR3 is CASSPPSGGKDNEQFF. The CDR3 DNA reads TGTGCCAGCTCACCACCGTCGGGGGGAAAGGACAATGAGCAGTTCTTC. The genes are TRBV18 and TRBJ2-1, with 7 bases that match TRBD2. Germline trimming cut 0 bases from V and 5 bases from J; bases unmatched to any gene: 7. Germline V lookup: CDR1 KGHSH, CDR2 LQKENI. The CDR3 is made up of 16 amino acids. The full variable domain, with the rest looked up from reference TRBV18 and TRBJ2-1, is NAGVMQNPRHLVRRRGQEARLRCSPMKGHSHVYWYRQLPEEGLKFMVYLQKENIIDESGMPKERFSAEFPKEGPSILRIQQVVRGDSAAYFCASSPPSGGKDNEQFFGPGTRLTVL.

The CDR3 DNA reads as TGTGCCAGCAGCTTAGGTGGGGCCGGGGCCAACGTCCTGACTTTC. Its protein is CASSLGGAGANVLTF. The chain links TRBV7-2 to TRBJ2-6; perhaps TRBD1 as D (5 bases). The CDR3 spans 15 residues. Germline CDR1 is SGHTA and CDR2 is FQGNSA. With 1 base removed from V and 4 bases from J, the gap between germline ends came to 8 bases.

The chain uses TRBV7-9 and TRBJ2-2; D unresolved. The germline gives CDR1 SEHNR, CDR2 FQNEAQ (reference sequence). V lost 3 bases and J 6 bases, leaving 5 bases between the germline ends. This CDR3 region has 12 residues. In DNA, the CDR3 is TGTGCCAGCAGCTTCCGAGCCGGGGAGCTGTTTTTT. It translates to CASSFRAGELFF.

The V call is TRBV28, the J call TRBJ1-5, with no clear D. Per the germline V gene, CDR1 is MDHEN and CDR2 is SYDVKM. This CDR3 is built from 12 residues. V lost 7 bases and J 6 bases, leaving 10 bases between the germline ends. CDR3 sequence reads: CASTLRGQPQHF. CDR3 coding DNA: TGTGCCAGCACCCTTCGAGGTCAGCCCCAGCATTTT.

This clone showed up just a few times. This chain connects TRBV4-2 to TRBJ1-1; 10 nucleotides align to TRBD1. CDR3 length: 16 residues. With 4 bases clipped from V and 0 bases from J, the junction kept 5 bases outside the gene matches. Germline values: CDR1 LGHNA, CDR2 YNFKEQ. DNA for the CDR3: TGTGCCAGCAGCCGCACCGGGACAGGGGTGAACACTGAAGCTTTCTTT. Amino acids: CASSRTGTGVNTEAFF.

The sample holds a few counts of this clone. The chain employs TRBV2 and TRBJ1-1; D uncertain. Germline V gene lookup returns CDR1 SNHLY and CDR2 FYNNEI. The CDR3 sequence is 13 residues long. V dropped 7 bases and J dropped 0 bases, with 9 bases sitting between them. The CDR3 spells CASTELMNTEAFF. Written as DNA, the CDR3 is TGTGCCAGCACCGAACTTATGAACACTGAAGCTTTCTTT. Combining the CDR3 with reference TRBV2 and TRBJ1-1 gives the whole variable domain EPEVTQTPSHQVTQMGQEVILRCVPISNHLYFYWYRQILGQKVEFLVSFYNNEISEKSEIFDDQFSVERPDGSNFTLKIRSTKLEDSAMYFCASTELMNTEAFFGQGTRLTVV.

This clone has more than one count but fewer than ten. V gene TRBV28 combines with J gene TRBJ1-2; D is perhaps TRBD1 (5 bases). The CDR3 is made up of 12 amino acids. The V end lost 3 bases, the J end lost 8 bases, and 10 bases lay between the germline ends. Germline V gene data show CDR1 as MDHEN and CDR2 as SYDVKM. The DNA of the CDR3 is TGTGCCAGCAGTTTCAGGGTGGAAGGCTACACCTTC. It yields the protein CASSFRVEGYTF.

The chain is built from TRBV4-2 and TRBJ1-1, with a weak D call TRBD1 (6 bases). Trimming shortened V by 4 bases and J by 6 bases, and 18 bases separated the two germline ends. This CDR3 has 15 residues. CDR1 is LGHNA, CDR2 YNFKEQ, per germline. The DNA of the CDR3 is TGTGCCAGCAGCCGCGCCACCAATGAGGGGGCTGAAGCTTTCTTT. This translates into CASSRATNEGAEAFF.

The genes are TRBV5-6 and TRBJ2-4, with a tentative D call TRBD1 (5 bases). This CDR3 is 16 amino acids long. Germline V gene data show CDR1 as SGHDT and CDR2 as YYEEEE. V was clipped by 0 bases and J by 0 bases, with 10 bases between them. The CDR3 coding sequence is TGTGCCAGCAGCTTGGTTCAGGGTTTAGCCAAAAACATTCAGTACTTC. Amino acids: CASSLVQGLAKNIQYF.

The chain recombines TRBV7-9 with TRBJ1-4; 7 bases are a match to TRBD1. Germline V gene sequence: CDR1 SEHNR, CDR2 FQNEAQ (reference sequence). The CDR3 covers 17 residues. V lost 6 bases, J lost 0 bases, and 10 bases stayed unmatched. As DNA, the CDR3 is TGTGCCAGCAGAGCGCCCGGGACAGTTGCAACTAATGAAAAACTGTTTTTT. Protein sequence: CASRAPGTVATNEKLFF.

This chain joins TRBV7-9 and TRBJ2-7; the match to TRBD1 covers 7 bases. The V gene's germline CDR1 is SEHNR and CDR2 FQNEAQ (reference sequence). The ends lost 5 bases at V and 2 bases at J; junction bases unmatched: 9. The CDR3 runs 15 residues. The CDR3, as DNA: TGTGCCAGCAGCCCCAGGGGGACGATTCCCTACGAGCAGTACTTC. Residues: CASSPRGTIPYEQYF.

V and J are TRBV10-3 and TRBJ1-4; TRBD1 is a possible D gene (6 bases). Germline V lookup: CDR1 ENHRY, CDR2 SYGVKD. This CDR3 is 17 amino acids long. V shed 0 bases and J shed 9 bases, with 20 bases lying between them. CDR3: CAISESSGGGAGQKLFF. CDR3 DNA: TGTGCCATCAGTGAGTCTAGCGGCGGGGGGGCCGGCCAAAAACTGTTTTTT.

In this sample, this clone turned up many times. The gene calls are TRBV13 and TRBJ1-4; D may be TRBD1 (5 bases). The ends were cut back, 4 bases at V and 7 bases at J, with 13 bases in the middle. The CDR3 consists of 14 residues. Germline V gives CDR1 PRHDT, CDR2 FYEKMQ (reference sequence). CDR3 nucleotide sequence: TGTGCCAGCAGCTACAGGTTGGGTAGTGAAAAACTGTTTTTT. This codes for CASSYRLGSEKLFF.

The rearrangement joins TRBV4-2 to TRBJ2-5; D possibly corresponds to TRBD2 (6 bases). Germline lookup yields CDR1 LGHNA and CDR2 YNFKEQ. The CDR3 has 17 residues. Between the trimmed V and J ends, which lost 0 bases and 4 bases, there was a span of 18 bases. The CDR3 here is CASSQDLEGGVPETQYF. The CDR3 bases are TGTGCCAGCAGCCAAGATCTGGAAGGAGGGGTCCCAGAGACCCAGTACTTC.

The chain recombines TRBV11-2 with TRBJ1-2, with D perhaps TRBD1 (6 bases). CDR3 length: 16 amino acids. V gave up 5 bases and J gave up 2 bases, with 18 bases separating them. Germline V lookup: CDR1 SGHAT, CDR2 FQNNGV. The chain's CDR3 is CASSGWTDARNYGYTF. CDR3 nucleotides: TGTGCCAGCAGCGGATGGACAGACGCCAGAAACTATGGCTACACCTTC. Full variable domain (remainder filled in from reference TRBV11-2 and TRBJ1-2): EAGVAQSPRYKIIEKRQSVAFWCNPISGHATLYWYQQILGQGPKLLIQFQNNGVVDDSQLPKDRFSAERLKGVDSTLKIQPAKLEDSAVYLCASSGWTDARNYGYTFGSGTRLTVV.

The chain is built from TRBV5-1 and TRBJ2-5; TRBD1 aligns across 8 bases. Trimming took 4 bases from V and 4 from J; bases not matched to a gene: 6. The CDR3 runs to 14 residues. CDR1 and CDR2 (germline): SGHRS, YFSETQ. CDR3 nucleotide sequence: TGCGCCAGCAGCCCTCAGGGGGCGGGAGAGACCCAGTACTTC. This codes for CASSPQGAGETQYF.

The chain has TRBV5-8 and TRBJ1-3, with D uncertain. V was pared by 2 bases and J by 0 bases, with 6 bases between. From germline, CDR1 is SGHTS and CDR2 YDEGEE. The CDR3 is 14 residues long. The CDR3 here is CASSFHTSGNTIYF. The CDR3 nucleotides are TGTGCCAGCAGCTTCCACACCTCTGGAAACACCATATATTTT.

The rearrangement uses TRBV25-1 and TRBJ1-2; 7 positions match TRBD1. Trimming cost V 4 bases and J 6 bases; bases outside gene matches: 17. Germline lookup yields CDR1 MGHDK and CDR2 SYGVNS. This CDR3 has 17 amino acids. The CDR3 loop is CASSGTGRQGRTNGYTF. The CDR3 coding sequence is TGTGCCAGCAGTGGGACGGGGAGACAGGGTCGGACCAATGGCTACACCTTC.

The chain combines TRBV7-8 with TRBJ1-1; no firm D call. CDR3 length: 14 amino acids. V gave up 4 bases and J gave up 0 bases, with 9 bases separating them. Germline lookup yields CDR1 SGHVS and CDR2 FQNEAQ. CDR3 residues: CASSSSGVNTEAFF. CDR3 DNA: TGTGCCAGCAGCTCTAGCGGGGTGAACACTGAAGCTTTCTTT.

The chain uses TRBV5-1 and TRBJ2-7; 9 positions match TRBD1. Trimming cost V 3 bases and J 7 bases; bases outside gene matches: 5. CDR3 length: 13 amino acids. Germline V gene data show CDR1 as SGHRS and CDR2 as YFSETQ. In DNA, the CDR3 is TGCGCCAGCAGCTGGACAGGGGATGGGGAGCAGTACTTC. Translated, it gives CASSWTGDGEQYF.

The J gene is TRBJ1-5, the V gene TRBV5-6; D is perhaps TRBD1 (6 bases). Per germline, CDR1 SGHDT and CDR2 YYEEEE. V was shortened by 0 bases and J by 0 bases, with 7 bases between the two germline ends. The CDR3 totals 15 residues. CDR3 nucleotides: TGTGCCAGCAGCTTGGCAGGGGCTAGCAATCAGCCCCAGCATTTT. Protein sequence: CASSLAGASNQPQHF.

This rearrangement joins TRBV29-1 to TRBJ2-5; TRBD2 matches 7 bases. Germline V lookup: CDR1 SQVTM, CDR2 ANQGSEA. The V and J ends lost 6 bases and 5 bases, in that order; junction bases with no gene match: 12. This CDR3 region has 14 residues. CDR3 region: CSVGRGRMVETQYF. CDR3 nucleotides: TGCAGCGTGGGGAGGGGTAGAATGGTTGAGACCCAGTACTTC.